This entry lists 20 T cell receptor beta chains sequenced from one sample in a study of blood T cell repertoires in COVID-19. Here immunoSEQ multiplex PCR was the method, and the copy in TCRdb shows in-frame clones only, minus some. The profile shows about 250,000 clones, about 87% of them singletons. The material sequenced was PBMCs or T cells enriched from blood (not recorded which). These receptors originate from a woman in her forties or fifties who had recovered from COVID-19.

The V and J genes are TRBV6-4 and TRBJ2-3, with TRBD2 matching over 10 bases. Trimming removed 5 bases from V and 2 bases from J; junction bases left unmatched: 7. The germline gives CDR1 MRHNA, CDR2 SNTAGT. The CDR3 runs to 16 residues. The CDR3 reads CASSRGTSAFTDTQYF. The CDR3 region has the DNA TGTGCCAGCAGTCGTGGGACTAGCGCGTTCACAGATACGCAGTATTTT.

This chain links TRBV28 with TRBJ2-7, with 10 bases fitting TRBD2. Trimming cost V 2 bases and J 4 bases; bases outside gene matches: 11. This CDR3 region has 17 residues. Looked up from germline, CDR1 is MDHEN and CDR2 is SYDVKM. The CDR3 nucleotides are TGTGCCAGCAGTTTAATCTCTAGCGGGAGCTCAGTGTACGAGCAGTACTTC. Translated, it gives CASSLISSGSSVYEQYF.

V usage is TRBV3-1 (or the pseudogene TRBV3-2) and J usage is TRBJ2-2, with 8 positions matching TRBD2. The CDR3 covers 15 residues. The trim removed 4 bases at V and 5 bases at J, leaving 6 bases unmatched. Germline CDR1 LGHDT, CDR2 YNNKEL (reference sequence). The DNA for the CDR3 is TGTGCCAGCAGCCCCAGCGGGAGAGGAACCGGGGAGCTGTTTTTT. Translated: CASSPSGRGTGELFF.

J is TRBJ2-1 and V is TRBV7-2; D gene uncertain. The CDR3 sequence is 13 residues long. The V and J ends lost 5 bases and 9 bases respectively, with 14 bases between them. CDR1 is SGHTA and CDR2 is FQGNSA in the germline V gene. The CDR3 protein is CASSLTRGGEQFF. The DNA of the CDR3 is TGTGCCAGCAGCCTGACCCGAGGCGGTGAGCAGTTCTTC. The whole variable domain, filled in from reference TRBV7-2 and TRBJ2-1, reads GAGVSQSPSNKVTEKGKDVELRCDPISGHTALYWYRQSLGQGLEFLIYFQGNSAPDKSGLPSDRFSAERTGGSVSTLTIQRTQQEDSAVYLCASSLTRGGEQFFGPGTRLTVL.

This chain links TRBV7-2 with TRBJ2-1; 8 nucleotides align to TRBD2. The CDR3 loop spans 14 amino acids. With 0 bases clipped from V and 9 bases from J, the junction kept 4 bases outside the gene matches. Germline CDR1 reads SGHTA; CDR2 reads FQGNSA. CDR3 residues: CASSLAASGLEQFF. CDR3 DNA sequence: TGTGCCAGCAGCTTAGCCGCTAGCGGGCTTGAGCAGTTCTTC. The full variable domain, rest sourced from reference TRBV7-2 and TRBJ2-1, is GAGVSQSPSNKVTEKGKDVELRCDPISGHTALYWYRQSLGQGLEFLIYFQGNSAPDKSGLPSDRFSAERTGGSVSTLTIQRTQQEDSAVYLCASSLAASGLEQFFGPGTRLTVL.

The J gene is TRBJ2-1, the V gene TRBV5-6; D may be TRBD1 (6 bases). The CDR3 spans 13 residues. V lost 4 bases and J 3 bases, leaving 8 bases between the germline ends. CDR1 SGHDT and CDR2 YYEEEE come from the germline V gene. The CDR3 protein is CASSQDSYNEQFF. The CDR3 nucleotides are TGTGCCAGCAGCCAGGACAGCTACAATGAGCAGTTCTTC.

The CDR3 DNA reads TGCGCCAGCAGTGGACTAGCGGGAAACATTCAGTACTTC. Amino acids: CASSGLAGNIQYF. The chain recombines TRBV10-2 with TRBJ2-4, with 10 nucleotides matching TRBD2. CDR1 WSHSY and CDR2 SAAADI come from the germline V gene. Trimming at V came to 4 bases and at J to 6 bases, leaving 0 bases not matched to a gene. CDR3 size: 13 residues.

The rearrangement joins TRBV4-2 to TRBJ2-7; D is perhaps TRBD1 (6 bases). CDR1 and CDR2 from the germline V gene are LGHNA and YNFKEQ. The CDR3 consists of 13 residues. V lost 4 bases to trimming and J lost 2 bases, with 9 bases between them. The CDR3 DNA is TGTGCCAGCAGCCGGTCAGGGGCCTACGAGCAGTACTTC. Amino acids: CASSRSGAYEQYF.

The J gene is TRBJ2-2, the V gene TRBV10-2; D is undetermined. CDR1 is WSHSY, CDR2 SAAADI, per germline. Trimming stripped 2 bases from V and 0 bases from J, with 7 bases between. The CDR3 totals 15 residues. The CDR3 DNA sequence: TGCGCCAGCAGTGAGGGTACTACGAACACCGGGGAGCTGTTTTTT. Amino acid sequence: CASSEGTTNTGELFF.

The chain is built from TRBV7-3 and TRBJ2-5, with TRBD1 matching over 12 bases. CDR3 length: 16 residues. The germline V gene has CDR1 SGHTA and CDR2 FQGTGA. The J segment lost 2 bases and the V segment lost 3 bases, leaving 4 bases of the junction unmatched. The chain's CDR3 is CASSFTGQGAQETQYF. In nucleotides, the CDR3 is TGTGCCAGCAGCTTCACGGGACAGGGGGCACAAGAGACCCAGTACTTC.

J is TRBJ1-1 and V is TRBV28; 8 bases map to TRBD1. Germline CDR1 is MDHEN and CDR2 is SYDVKM. The CDR3 length is 12 residues. Trimming at V came to 3 bases and at J to 11 bases, leaving 5 bases not matched to a gene. The CDR3 is CASSLGGQVAFF. CDR3 DNA: TGTGCCAGCAGTTTGGGGGGACAGGTGGCTTTCTTT.

The chain uses TRBV11-2 and TRBJ1-1; no reliable D call. CDR3 length: 13 amino acids. V was pared by 1 base and J by 5 bases, with 8 bases between. Germline V gene sequence: CDR1 SGHAT, CDR2 FQNNGV. The CDR3 here is CASSLGRPTEAFF. The DNA of the CDR3 is TGTGCCAGCAGCTTAGGGAGGCCGACTGAAGCTTTCTTT.

The chain recombines TRBV3-1 (or the pseudogene TRBV3-2) with TRBJ2-1, with 11 bases fitting TRBD2. The ends lost 0 bases at V and 0 bases at J; junction bases unmatched: 10. CDR1 is LGHDT, CDR2 YNNKEL, per germline (reference sequence). The CDR3 has 20 amino acids. As DNA, the CDR3 is TGTGCCAGCAGCCAAGAAGGAGGTAGCGGGAGGGCCCTCTCCTACAATGAGCAGTTCTTC. Its protein product is CASSQEGGSGRALSYNEQFF.

The chain's CDR3 is CASSQVESLLAGVRYEQFF. CDR3 bases: TGCGCCAGCAGCCAAGTTGAGTCGCTTCTAGCGGGAGTTAGATATGAGCAGTTCTTC. The rearrangement joins TRBV4-1 to TRBJ2-1, with 10 nucleotides matching TRBD2. This CDR3 has 19 residues. Germline-derived CDR1 and CDR2 are MGHRA and YSYEKL. After removal of 1 base from V and 8 bases from J, the junction contained 17 bases not matched to a gene.

This chain uses TRBV3-1 (or the pseudogene TRBV3-2) with TRBJ2-7; TRBD2 is a possible D gene (6 bases). The CDR3 has 14 amino acids. Germline V gene sequence: CDR1 LGHDT, CDR2 YNNKEL (reference sequence). V was trimmed by 5 bases and J by 0 bases, leaving 11 bases between them. The chain's CDR3 is CASSARGSSYEQYF. The CDR3, as DNA: TGTGCCAGCAGCGCCCGGGGGAGCTCCTACGAGCAGTACTTC.

V and J are TRBV4-1 and TRBJ2-7, with 10 bases that match TRBD2. Losses at the gene ends were 4 bases for V and 3 bases for J; bases not matched to a gene: 6. CDR1 and CDR2 from the germline V gene are MGHRA and YSYEKL. This CDR3 is built from 15 residues. CDR3 DNA: TGCGCCAGCAGCCCGAGATGGACTAGCGGCTACGAGCAGTACTTC. Its translation: CASSPRWTSGYEQYF.

The V and J genes are TRBV28 and TRBJ1-1; a possible D gene is TRBD1 (5 bases). Germline V gene data show CDR1 as MDHEN and CDR2 as SYDVKM. V lost 8 bases, J lost 1 base, and 20 bases lay in between. The CDR3 extends over 16 amino acids. CDR3 region: CASLMGGRRANTEAFF. CDR3 sequence (DNA): TGTGCCAGCTTAATGGGGGGAAGGAGGGCGAACACTGAAGCTTTCTTT. Based on the CDR3 plus reference TRBV28 and TRBJ1-1, the full variable domain is DVKVTQSSRYLVKRTGEKVFLECVQDMDHENMFWYRQDPGLGLRLIYFSYDVKMKEKGDIPEGYSVSREKKERFSLILESASTNQTSMYLCASLMGGRRANTEAFFGQGTRLTVV.

The chain couples TRBV6-6 to TRBJ2-2, with 9 bases lining up with TRBD1. The CDR3 runs 17 residues. Trimming removed 5 bases from V and 6 bases from J; junction bases left unmatched: 13. Germline CDR1 and CDR2: MNHNY and SVGAGI (reference sequence). CDR3 bases: TGTGCCAGCAGTCAAACCCCGGGACAGGGTTACTCCGGGGAGCTGTTTTTT. Translated: CASSQTPGQGYSGELFF.

The V gene is TRBV5-4, the J gene TRBJ1-4, with D unclear. Trimming took 4 bases from V and 8 from J, leaving 15 bases between them. Germline loops: CDR1 SGHNT, CDR2 YYREEE (reference sequence). CDR3 size: 14 residues. The CDR3 region is CASSGKAAGEKLFF. Here the CDR3 DNA reads TGTGCCAGCAGCGGGAAGGCAGCGGGAGAAAAACTGTTTTTT. The full variable domain, in which reference TRBV5-4 and TRBJ1-4 provide the parts outside the CDR3, is ETGVTQSPTHLIKTRGQQVTLRCSSQSGHNTVSWYQQALGQGPQFIFQYYREEENGRGNFPPRFSGLQFPNYSSELNVNALELDDSALYLCASSGKAAGEKLFFGSGTQLSVL.

This chain uses TRBV25-1 with TRBJ2-5; D is unclear. V lost 3 bases, J lost 5 bases, and 7 bases lay in between. The CDR3 sequence is 12 residues long. Germline V gene lookup returns CDR1 MGHDK and CDR2 SYGVNS. This chain's CDR3 is CASSEFQETQYF. The CDR3 coding sequence is TGTGCCAGCAGTGAGTTTCAGGAGACCCAGTACTTC.